Each of the 10 T cell receptor beta chains below was sequenced from the same sample in a study of blood T cell repertoires in COVID-19. Sequencing was performed with immunoSEQ multiplex PCR; in TCRdb, only in-frame clones are kept and a portion is missing. The sample includes about 71,000 clones, around 90% of them seen just once. The specimen sequenced was peripheral blood. These receptors came from a human donor in a cohort sampled during active COVID-19.

This chain connects TRBV10-3 to TRBJ1-4; 12 bases match TRBD1. Germline V gene data show CDR1 as ENHRY and CDR2 as SYGVKD. J lost 2 bases, V lost 5 bases, and 12 bases had no gene match. There are 19 residues in the CDR3. The CDR3: CAISHKAGTGGTTNEKLFF. The CDR3 nucleotides are TGTGCCATCAGTCACAAGGCCGGGACAGGGGGCACTACTAATGAAAAACTGTTTTTT.

This clone was found once. The rearrangement joins TRBV5-1 to TRBJ2-2; 15 nucleotides line up with TRBD2. CDR1 SGHRS and CDR2 YFSETQ come from the germline V gene. V lost 6 bases and J lost 2; bases outside the gene matches: 5. This CDR3 is 17 amino acids long. The DNA for the CDR3 is TGCGCCAGCAAAGGACTAGCGGGGGGGTTCAACACCGGGGAGCTGTTTTTT. Its protein product is CASKGLAGGFNTGELFF.

The chain is built from TRBV9 and TRBJ1-1, with a weak D call TRBD1 (6 bases). The ends were cut back, 7 bases at V and 11 bases at J, with 21 bases in the middle. In germline, CDR1 is SGDLS, CDR2 YYNGEE. This CDR3 spans 13 amino acids. In DNA, the CDR3 is TGTGCCAGCGGAAGAGGGGGGGGGCAGGAGGCTTTCTTT. This codes for CASGRGGGQEAFF.

CDR3: CASIRGGVEEKLFF. The CDR3 nucleotides are TGTGCCAGCATTCGCGGAGGGGTGGAAGAAAAACTGTTTTTT. V and J are TRBV28 and TRBJ1-4; possibly TRBD1 for D (5 bases). Trimming removed 7 bases from V and 8 bases from J, with 17 bases in between. This CDR3 has 14 residues. Germline assignment: CDR1 MDHEN and CDR2 SYDVKM.

CDR3: CASSLTGTGQETQYF. The CDR3 DNA sequence: TGTGCCAGCAGCCTGACCGGGACAGGACAAGAGACCCAGTACTTC. The chain uses TRBV3-1 (or the pseudogene TRBV3-2) and TRBJ2-5; TRBD1 agrees at 8 bases. The CDR3 is made up of 15 amino acids. Looked up from germline, CDR1 is LGHDT and CDR2 is YNNKEL (reference sequence). V was pared by 4 bases and J by 2 bases, with 6 bases of the junction left unmatched.

The chain recombines TRBV5-1 with TRBJ2-5; 9 positions agree with TRBD2. Germline V lookup: CDR1 SGHRS, CDR2 YFSETQ. The CDR3 covers 14 residues. V lost 2 bases and J lost 2; bases outside the gene matches: 1. CDR3 protein: CASSLTSGQETQYF. The CDR3 DNA reads TGCGCCAGCAGCTTAACTAGCGGGCAAGAGACCCAGTACTTC. Filled out from reference TRBV5-1 and TRBJ2-5, the complete variable domain reads KAGVTQTPRYLIKTRGQQVTLSCSPISGHRSVSWYQQTPGQGLQFLFEYFSETQRNKGNFPGRFSGRQFSNSRSEMNVSTLELGDSALYLCASSLTSGQETQYFGPGTRLLVL.

The chain is built from TRBV27 and TRBJ1-2, with D hard to call. The CDR3 contains 12 residues. The V and J ends lost 4 bases and 6 bases respectively, with 9 bases between them. Germline-derived CDR1 and CDR2 are MNHEY and SMNVEV (reference sequence). CDR3 coding DNA: TGTGCCAGCAGTTGGAGGGATGATGGCTACACCTTC. Amino acids: CASSWRDDGYTF.

V is TRBV9 and J is TRBJ2-5, with 9 bases lining up with TRBD1. After removal of 0 bases from V and 6 bases from J, the junction contained 6 bases not matched to a gene. Germline CDR1 and CDR2: SGDLS and YYNGEE. The CDR3 is 15 amino acids. The CDR3 loop is CASSVAGQGLQTQYF. CDR3 DNA: TGTGCCAGCAGCGTAGCGGGACAGGGACTGCAGACCCAGTACTTC.

The chain combines TRBV7-9 with TRBJ1-1, with 7 bases lining up with TRBD1. V was clipped by 5 bases and J by 1 base; unmatched bases: 7. From germline, CDR1 is SEHNR and CDR2 FQNEAQ (reference sequence). This CDR3 region has 15 residues. The CDR3, as DNA: TGTGCCAGCAGCGGCCGACAGGGAAGGAACACTGAAGCTTTCTTT. This gives the protein CASSGRQGRNTEAFF.

The chain carries TRBV6-5 and TRBJ2-1; 7 nucleotides agree with TRBD1. Losses at the gene ends were 7 bases for V and 3 bases for J; bases not matched to a gene: 9. The CDR3 runs to 15 residues. CDR1 and CDR2 from the germline V gene are MNHEY and SVGAGI. For the CDR3, the DNA is TGTGCCAGCATGGGGGACAGAGATTACTACAATGAGCAGTTCTTC. Translated, it gives CASMGDRDYYNEQFF.